The 21 T cell receptor beta chains listed next were all sequenced from one sample in a study of blood T cell repertoires in COVID-19. Produced via immunoSEQ multiplex PCR; TCRdb's table is partial and in-frame only. The sample lists 150,000 to 200,000 clones, 90% occurring once. Sequencing was done on a sample of peripheral blood. These TCRs come from a man aged 55 to 69 with active or convalescent COVID-19.

V is TRBV6-2 or TRBV6-3 and J is TRBJ2-1, with 9 bases lining up with TRBD1. Germline V CDR1 and CDR2: MNHEY, SVGEGT. Germline trimming cut 4 bases from V and 4 bases from J; bases unmatched to any gene: 8. The CDR3 covers 16 residues. The CDR3 region has the DNA TGTGCCAGCAGTTCTCATGGACAGGGGTCGTACAATGAGCAGTTCTTC. Translated, it gives CASSSHGQGSYNEQFF.

V is TRBV7-2 and J is TRBJ1-5, with TRBD1 as a possible D gene (6 bases). With 0 bases removed from V and 3 bases from J, the gap between germline ends came to 12 bases. The CDR3 has 16 residues. From germline, CDR1 is SGHTA and CDR2 FQGNSA. The CDR3 region is CASSLALTGHNQPQHF. As DNA, the CDR3 is TGTGCCAGCAGCTTAGCCCTGACAGGCCACAATCAGCCCCAGCATTTT.

This chain joins TRBV25-1 and TRBJ1-2; D not resolved. The germline V gene encodes CDR1 MGHDK and CDR2 SYGVNS. V dropped 3 bases and J dropped 0 bases, with 8 bases sitting between them. This CDR3 has 14 residues. CDR3 nucleotide sequence: TGTGCCAGCAGTGAGTCGAGGACTAACTATGGCTACACCTTC. It translates to CASSESRTNYGYTF.

V is TRBV25-1 and J is TRBJ2-7; 11 bases are a match to TRBD2. The CDR3 runs to 15 residues. V shed 8 bases, J shed 4 bases, and the junction held 10 bases outside the gene matches. Germline CDR1 reads MGHDK; CDR2 reads SYGVNS. CDR3 sequence: CASVPSLAGVYEQYF. Written as DNA, the CDR3 is TGTGCCAGCGTCCCCTCACTAGCGGGAGTGTACGAGCAGTACTTC.

V gene TRBV7-9 combines with J gene TRBJ1-1, with a tentative D call TRBD1 (5 bases). The germline gives CDR1 SEHNR, CDR2 FQNEAQ (reference sequence). Trimming pared 3 bases from V and 2 bases from J, leaving 7 bases between. The CDR3 has 13 residues. The CDR3 here is CASSLTANTEAFF. CDR3 DNA sequence: TGTGCCAGCAGCTTGACAGCTAACACTGAAGCTTTCTTT.

The chain carries TRBV18 and TRBJ2-1; a weak D match, TRBD1 (6 bases). CDR3 length: 15 amino acids. V gave up 2 bases and J gave up 3 bases, with 11 bases separating them. Germline CDR1 is KGHSH and CDR2 is LQKENI. The CDR3 DNA reads TGTGCCAGCTCACCAGTCGGGACAAACTACAATGAGCAGTTCTTC. Translated, it gives CASSPVGTNYNEQFF.

The chain carries TRBV19 and TRBJ2-2; TRBD2 matches at 16 bases. V shed 5 bases, J shed 6 bases, and the junction held 9 bases outside the gene matches. The CDR3 runs to 18 residues. Germline CDR1 reads LNHDA; CDR2 reads SQIVND (reference sequence). The CDR3 coding sequence is TGTGCCAGTAGTTACACCGGGACTAGCGGGAGGGCCGCCGGGGAGCTGTTTTTT. Amino acid sequence: CASSYTGTSGRAAGELFF.

The rearrangement links TRBV6-6 to TRBJ2-3; 13 bases agree with TRBD2. The J segment lost 4 bases and the V segment lost 7 bases, leaving 8 bases of the junction unmatched. CDR3 size: 16 residues. Germline CDR1 MNHNY, CDR2 SVGAGI (reference sequence). The CDR3 DNA reads TGTGCCAGCAAAACTAGCGGGAGGGCCTCTCCAGATACGCAGTATTTT. It is translated as CASKTSGRASPDTQYF.

This sequence joins TRBV6-6 and TRBJ2-7; D is possibly TRBD2 (6 bases). The germline V gene encodes CDR1 MNHNY and CDR2 SVGAGI (reference sequence). The CDR3 length is 15 residues. V gave up 5 bases and J gave up 0 bases, with 14 bases separating them. The CDR3 nucleotides are TGTGCCAGCAGTGACCGGGACTCGAGCTCCTACGAGCAGTACTTC. It codes for CASSDRDSSSYEQYF.

V is TRBV20-1 and J is TRBJ1-6; a weak D match, TRBD1 (5 bases). The CDR3 length is 14 residues. Germline CDR1 is DFQATT and CDR2 is SNEGSKA (reference sequence). V was shortened by 3 bases and J by 6 bases, with 12 bases between the two germline ends. The DNA for the CDR3 is TGCAGTGCTAGTGCGGGGGTGGCTAATTCACCCCTCCACTTT. Translation gives CSASAGVANSPLHF.

V and J are TRBV2 and TRBJ1-5; D is unresolved. V lost 7 bases and J 0 bases, leaving 13 bases between the germline ends. CDR1 is SNHLY and CDR2 is FYNNEI in the germline V gene. There are 15 residues in the CDR3. CDR3 nucleotide sequence: TGTGCCAGCAAGAAGGAGGGTCTTAGCAATCAGCCCCAGCATTTT. Translated, it gives CASKKEGLSNQPQHF. The full variable domain, completed using reference TRBV2 and TRBJ1-5, is EPEVTQTPSHQVTQMGQEVILRCVPISNHLYFYWYRQILGQKVEFLVSFYNNEISEKSEIFDDQFSVERPDGSNFTLKIRSTKLEDSAMYFCASKKEGLSNQPQHFGDGTRLSIL.

The gene calls are TRBV19 and TRBJ2-7; the match to TRBD2 covers 14 bases. This CDR3 has 16 residues. V trimming: 5 bases; J trimming: 5 bases; junction bases outside the gene matches: 8. The germline CDR1 and CDR2 sequences are LNHDA and SQIVND (reference sequence). The CDR3 bases are TGTGCCAGTAGTTCCGGGACTAGCGGGAGAGGCAACGAGCAGTACTTC. It yields the protein CASSSGTSGRGNEQYF.

This clone has only one observation. The chain employs TRBV2 and TRBJ2-2, with TRBD1 matching over 9 bases. CDR1 is SNHLY, CDR2 FYNNEI, per germline. J lost 4 bases, V lost 5 bases, and 8 bases had no gene match. The CDR3 runs to 16 residues. CDR3 bases: TGTGCCAGCAGTTCCGGGACAGGGAGAGGCACCGGGGAGCTGTTTTTT. Translating it yields CASSSGTGRGTGELFF.

This chain joins TRBV18 and TRBJ1-3, with 7 bases fitting TRBD1. CDR1 KGHSH and CDR2 LQKENI come from the germline V gene. The CDR3 consists of 15 residues. The junction had 2 bases not matched to a gene; V was cut back by 3 bases and J by 0 bases. CDR3 region: CASSPTGSSGNTIYF. DNA for the CDR3: TGTGCCAGCTCACCGACAGGGAGCTCTGGAAACACCATATATTTT.

To note about this clone: Other DNA sequences from this sample encode an identical CDR3 as well. V is TRBV7-2 and J is TRBJ1-2; 8 bases agree with TRBD1. Germline V gives CDR1 SGHTA, CDR2 FQGNSA. CDR3 size: 14 residues. V gave up 5 bases and J gave up 2 bases; unmatched junction bases: 4. DNA of the CDR3: TGTGCCAGCAGCAGGACAGGGCTGAACTATGGCTACACCTTC. This gives the protein CASSRTGLNYGYTF.

The CDR3 bases are TGTGCCAGCAGAAGACAGCTGAACACTGAAGCTTTCTTT. It specifies CASRRQLNTEAFF. The rearrangement uses TRBV6-5 and TRBJ1-1, with D maybe TRBD1 (5 bases). The CDR3 sequence is 13 residues long. Trimming removed 6 bases from V and 0 bases from J, with 8 bases in between. Germline CDR1 is MNHEY and CDR2 is SVGAGI.

The chain joins TRBV11-2 to TRBJ1-6; D perhaps matches TRBD1 (5 bases). The CDR3 contains 15 residues. CDR1 SGHAT and CDR2 FQNNGV come from the germline V gene. V lost 7 bases, J lost 9 bases, and 19 bases lay in between. The CDR3: CASTELGRGSSPLHF. CDR3 nucleotide sequence: TGTGCCAGCACCGAACTAGGACGGGGGAGTTCACCCCTCCACTTT.

The rearrangement joins TRBV2 to TRBJ2-7, with 9 bases matching TRBD1. J gave up 1 base and V 3 bases, and 7 bases lay outside the gene matches. Per germline, CDR1 SNHLY and CDR2 FYNNEI. CDR3 length equals 16 residues. The CDR3 region has the DNA TGTGCCAGCAGTGATTTCTATGGGACAGGGTCCTACGAGCAGTACTTC. Protein: CASSDFYGTGSYEQYF.

The V gene is TRBV5-1, the J gene TRBJ1-2; 11 bases fit TRBD1. The germline V gene has CDR1 SGHRS and CDR2 YFSETQ. The CDR3 spans 14 residues. Trimming removed 6 bases from V and 5 bases from J; junction bases left unmatched: 6. The CDR3 spells CASNPGQGEYGYTF. Written as DNA, the CDR3 is TGCGCCAGCAACCCGGGACAGGGGGAGTATGGCTACACCTTC.

The chain links TRBV5-5 to TRBJ1-3, with no clear D. Germline V gene data show CDR1 as SGHKS and CDR2 as YYEKEE (reference sequence). V was pared by 2 bases and J by 4 bases, with 13 bases between. The CDR3 spans 15 residues. This CDR3 is CASSLFRGLGNTIYF. In nucleotides, the CDR3 is TGTGCCAGCAGCTTATTCCGGGGTCTGGGAAACACCATATATTTT.

The chain has TRBV6-5 and TRBJ2-7; tentatively, D is TRBD1 (6 bases). The V gene lost 6 bases and the J gene lost 3 bases, with 18 bases spanning the gap. Germline assignment: CDR1 MNHEY and CDR2 SVGAGI. The CDR3 spans 15 residues. The CDR3: CASRSRQVMGYEQYF. In DNA, the CDR3 is TGTGCCAGCAGATCTCGACAGGTAATGGGCTACGAGCAGTACTTC.